Presented here are 18 T cell receptor beta chains from one specimen sequenced in a study of shared clonotypes between healthy human individuals. Generated by immunoSEQ multiplex PCR, the TCRdb table keeps only in-frame clones and is missing some. The data show roughly 2,300,000 clones, under 95% seen once. The sample comprised naive CD4+ T cells from PBMCs. Subset indicated: CD45RA+ positively selected. The receptors shown here come from a young man in good health. Some clones in this sample may be carry-over from other donors' samples.

V usage is TRBV6-6 and J usage is TRBJ1-5, with a weak D call TRBD1 (5 bases). The V gene's germline CDR1 is MNHNY and CDR2 SVGAGI (reference sequence). The CDR3 runs to 16 residues. Deletions cut 2 bases from V and 6 bases from J, with 17 bases between. CDR3 loop: CASSYGRTLAVQPQHF. DNA of the CDR3: TGTGCCAGCAGTTACGGGAGGACACTTGCGGTTCAGCCCCAGCATTTT.

The chain joins TRBV18 to TRBJ2-2; D tentatively reads TRBD1 or TRBD2 (5 bases each). The CDR3 has 15 amino acids. V lost 5 bases and J lost 5, with 15 bases in between. CDR1 and CDR2 from the germline V gene are KGHSH and LQKENI. The chain's CDR3 is CASSTRDPGTGELFF. DNA of the CDR3: TGTGCCAGCTCAACTCGGGACCCTGGTACCGGGGAGCTGTTTTTT. Full variable domain (missing parts from reference TRBV18 and TRBJ2-2): NAGVMQNPRHLVRRRGQEARLRCSPMKGHSHVYWYRQLPEEGLKFMVYLQKENIIDESGMPKERFSAEFPKEGPSILRIQQVVRGDSAAYFCASSTRDPGTGELFFGEGSRLTVL.

This chain uses TRBV7-8 with TRBJ1-3, with a tentative D call TRBD1 (6 bases). Germline CDR1 is SGHVS and CDR2 is FQNEAQ. This CDR3 is built from 20 residues. The ends were cut back, 6 bases at V and 0 bases at J, with 27 bases in the middle. CDR3 bases: TGTGCCAGCAGAAGAGGGGGGCTGAAACAGAAGACGAGCTCTGGAAACACCATATATTTT. Residues: CASRRGGLKQKTSSGNTIYF.

The CDR3 nucleotides are TGTGCCAGTAGTATAGCAGGCAAAGGGGTCGCTGAAGCTTTCTTT. Residues: CASSIAGKGVAEAFF. The V and J genes are TRBV19 and TRBJ1-1; tentative D call: TRBD1 (5 bases). The CDR3 runs to 15 residues. Trimming took off 1 base at V and 6 bases at J, with 15 bases between the two ends. The germline V gene has CDR1 LNHDA and CDR2 SQIVND (reference sequence).

The CDR3 DNA follows: TGTGCCAGCAGTGAGACGGGGATTATGAACACTGAAGCTTTCTTT. This translates into CASSETGIMNTEAFF. The chain recombines TRBV6-1 with TRBJ1-1; D gene uncertain. The CDR3 is 15 residues long. Trimming removed 3 bases from V and 0 bases from J, with 11 bases in between. Germline CDR1 reads MNHNS; CDR2 reads SASEGT.

The V call is TRBV10-3, the J call TRBJ2-1; no firm D call. Looked up from germline, CDR1 is ENHRY and CDR2 is SYGVKD. V was cut by 6 bases and J by 5 bases, with 14 bases left in between. The CDR3 contains 14 residues. CDR3 bases: TGTGCCATCAGCCTCCAGTCTCTTGACAATGAGCAGTTCTTC. Amino acids: CAISLQSLDNEQFF.

Note on this clone: Within the sample, other DNA sequences also encode this same CDR3. V and J are TRBV5-1 and TRBJ1-1, with TRBD1 as a possible D gene (6 bases). CDR1 is SGHRS, CDR2 YFSETQ, per germline. The V and J ends lost 0 bases and 5 bases respectively, with 11 bases between them. This CDR3 has 14 amino acids. The CDR3 is CASSLGQGFTEAFF. The CDR3 nucleotides read TGCGCCAGCAGCTTGGGTCAGGGGTTTACTGAAGCTTTCTTT.

CDR3 protein: CASNSGGGRAYNEQFF. The CDR3 bases are TGTGCCAGCAATTCTGGGGGCGGGAGGGCTTACAATGAGCAGTTCTTC. The chain has TRBV28 and TRBJ2-1; TRBD2 aligns across 9 bases. The CDR3 sequence is 16 residues long. The germline gives CDR1 MDHEN, CDR2 SYDVKM. J was trimmed by 4 bases and V by 7 bases; bases with no gene match: 11.

The chain uses TRBV28 and TRBJ1-1, with TRBD1 identical over 8 bases. V was pared by 5 bases and J by 2 bases, with 7 bases of the junction left unmatched. Germline V gene lookup returns CDR1 MDHEN and CDR2 SYDVKM. This CDR3 comprises 15 residues. The CDR3 is CASSPDRGLNTEAFF. In DNA, the CDR3 is TGTGCCAGCAGTCCCGACAGGGGCTTAAACACTGAAGCTTTCTTT.

The rearrangement links TRBV10-3 to TRBJ2-3; TRBD2 agrees at 14 bases. The CDR3 covers 16 residues. Per germline, CDR1 ENHRY and CDR2 SYGVKD. With 6 bases clipped from V and 6 bases from J, the junction kept 8 bases outside the gene matches. Here the CDR3 reads CAISPGLAGGGDTQYF. The CDR3 DNA reads TGTGCCATCAGCCCCGGACTAGCGGGAGGCGGGGATACGCAGTATTTT.

The sample holds one count of this clone. The chain uses TRBV5-6 and TRBJ1-5, with TRBD1 identical over 7 bases. With 0 bases clipped from V and 2 bases from J, the junction kept 5 bases outside the gene matches. Per the germline V gene, CDR1 is SGHDT and CDR2 is YYEEEE. There are 16 residues in the CDR3. Here the CDR3 reads CASSLGRTGGNQPQHF. CDR3 bases: TGTGCCAGCAGCTTGGGAAGGACAGGCGGCAATCAGCCCCAGCATTTT.

The CDR3 protein is CASSRRGPYGYTF. DNA of the CDR3: TGTGCCAGCAGCAGGCGGGGCCCCTATGGCTACACCTTC. The chain uses TRBV4-2 and TRBJ1-2, with D possibly TRBD1 on 5 matching bases. Trimming cost V 5 bases and J 4 bases, with 11 bases left between them. Germline assignment: CDR1 LGHNA and CDR2 YNFKEQ. CDR3 length: 13 residues.

The gene calls are TRBV5-1 and TRBJ2-5; possibly TRBD2 for D (6 bases). This CDR3 region has 17 residues. The germline gives CDR1 SGHRS, CDR2 YFSETQ. Trimming took off 6 bases at V and 5 bases at J, with 26 bases between the two ends. The CDR3 is CASTPSGGASLWETQYF. The CDR3 DNA sequence: TGCGCCAGCACCCCGTCCGGGGGAGCCTCGCTGTGGGAGACCCAGTACTTC.

The chain has TRBV19 and TRBJ1-5, with a possible D match to TRBD1 (5 bases). V dropped 3 bases and J dropped 4 bases, with 13 bases sitting between them. This CDR3 has 15 residues. Germline loops: CDR1 LNHDA, CDR2 SQIVND (reference sequence). The CDR3 protein is CASSIRDGTNQPQHF. CDR3 DNA sequence: TGTGCCAGTAGTATTAGGGACGGAACGAATCAGCCCCAGCATTTT.

The chain links TRBV10-3 to TRBJ1-3, with a tentative D call TRBD1 (5 bases). The germline gives CDR1 ENHRY, CDR2 SYGVKD. Between the trimmed V and J ends, which lost 4 bases and 1 base, there was a span of 11 bases. The CDR3 contains 15 residues. The CDR3 coding sequence is TGTGCCATCAGTGGGCAGGGCGAGTCTGGAAACACCATATATTTT. It encodes CAISGQGESGNTIYF.

The chain is built from TRBV1 and TRBJ1-1; the table's D gene call, TRBD1, was not cross checked with the DNA. TRBV1 is designated a pseudogene. The CDR3 sequence is 14 residues long. CDR3: CTSSQDRLNTEAFF. In DNA, the CDR3 is TGCACCAGCAGCCAAGACAGGTTGAACACTGAAGCTTTCTTT.

The rearrangement joins TRBV9 to TRBJ2-7, with D perhaps matching TRBD1 or TRBD2 (5 bases each). The CDR3 loop spans 13 amino acids. CDR1 and CDR2 (germline): SGDLS, YYNGEE. With 0 bases removed from V and 7 bases from J, the gap between germline ends came to 11 bases. CDR3 coding DNA: TGTGCCAGCAGCGTAGAGATATGGGGGGAGCAGTACTTC. Translating gives CASSVEIWGEQYF.

The chain joins TRBV5-4 to TRBJ2-7; 9 bases line up with TRBD1. After removal of 4 bases from V and 2 bases from J, the junction contained 7 bases not matched to a gene. Germline V gives CDR1 SGHNT, CDR2 YYREEE (reference sequence). This CDR3 is 15 amino acids long. The CDR3 region is CASSQQGATAYEQYF. The CDR3 DNA reads TGTGCCAGCAGCCAACAGGGGGCGACGGCCTACGAGCAGTACTTC.